This section outlines one T cell receptor beta chain sequence together with its context. No antigen is known for it. The data are from a study of lymphopenia after photon versus proton radiotherapy. This table comes from immunoSEQ multiplex PCR, and its TCRdb copy is limited to in-frame clones, with some not included. The table has under 75,000 clones, just under 95% seen once. The CDR3 has 17 amino acids. The trim removed 0 bases at V and 4 bases at J, leaving 8 bases unmatched. Germline CDR1 is SGDLS and CDR2 is YYNGEE. Study-level results: Post-nadir TCR diversity decline inversely tracked overall survival among those who died.

The chain employs TRBV9 and TRBJ2-2, with 8 bases aligning to TRBD2. The TCR sequence derives from a middle-aged woman with cholangiocarcinoma. The input for sequencing was peripheral blood, taken from a patient treated with photon-based radiotherapy. CDR3 in DNA: TGTGCCAGCAGCGTAGGGGTACAGCGGGAGCTCACCGGGGAGCTGTTTTTT. This translates into CASSVGVQRELTGELFF.